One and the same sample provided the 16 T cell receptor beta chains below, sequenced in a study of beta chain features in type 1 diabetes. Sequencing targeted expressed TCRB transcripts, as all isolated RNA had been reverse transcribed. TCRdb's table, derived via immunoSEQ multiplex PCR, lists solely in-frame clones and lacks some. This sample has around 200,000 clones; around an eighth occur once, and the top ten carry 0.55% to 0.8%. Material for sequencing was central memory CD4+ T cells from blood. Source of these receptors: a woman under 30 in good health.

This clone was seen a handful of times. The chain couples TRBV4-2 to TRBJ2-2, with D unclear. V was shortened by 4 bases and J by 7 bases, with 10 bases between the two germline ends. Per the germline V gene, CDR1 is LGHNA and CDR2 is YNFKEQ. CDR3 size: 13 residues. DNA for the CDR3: TGTGCCAGCAGCCCCCCCACGGGCGGGGAGCTGTTTTTT. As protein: CASSPPTGGELFF.

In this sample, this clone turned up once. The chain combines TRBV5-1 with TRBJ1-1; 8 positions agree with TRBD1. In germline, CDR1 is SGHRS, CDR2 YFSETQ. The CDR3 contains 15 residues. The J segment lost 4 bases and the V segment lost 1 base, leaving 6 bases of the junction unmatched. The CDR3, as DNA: TGCGCCAGCAGCTTGTCAGGGGGCCAGGCCACTGAAGCTTTCTTT. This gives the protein CASSLSGGQATEAFF.

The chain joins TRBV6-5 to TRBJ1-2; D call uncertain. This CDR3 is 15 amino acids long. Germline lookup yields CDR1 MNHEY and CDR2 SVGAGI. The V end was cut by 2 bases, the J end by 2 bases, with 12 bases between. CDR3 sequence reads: CASSYGGPGNYGYTF. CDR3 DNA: TGTGCCAGCAGTTACGGCGGGCCTGGCAACTATGGCTACACCTTC.

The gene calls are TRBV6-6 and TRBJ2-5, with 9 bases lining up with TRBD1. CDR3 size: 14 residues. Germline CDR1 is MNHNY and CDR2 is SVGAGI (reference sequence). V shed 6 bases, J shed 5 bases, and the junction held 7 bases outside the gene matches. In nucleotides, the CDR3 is TGTGCCAGCAGACAGGGGGCGCGGATGGAGACCCAGTACTTC. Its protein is CASRQGARMETQYF.

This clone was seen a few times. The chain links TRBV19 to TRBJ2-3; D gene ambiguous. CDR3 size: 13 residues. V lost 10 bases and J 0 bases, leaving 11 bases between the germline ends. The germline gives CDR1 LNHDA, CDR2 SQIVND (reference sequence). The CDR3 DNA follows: TGTGCCACCAGGATCGCAAGCACAGATACGCAGTATTTT. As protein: CATRIASTDTQYF.

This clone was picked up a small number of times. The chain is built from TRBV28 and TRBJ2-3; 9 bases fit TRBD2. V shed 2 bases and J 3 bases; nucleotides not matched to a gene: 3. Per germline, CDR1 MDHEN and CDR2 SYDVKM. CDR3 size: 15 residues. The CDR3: CASSLGAGGTDTQYF. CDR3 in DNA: TGTGCCAGCAGTTTAGGGGCGGGAGGGACAGATACGCAGTATTTT.

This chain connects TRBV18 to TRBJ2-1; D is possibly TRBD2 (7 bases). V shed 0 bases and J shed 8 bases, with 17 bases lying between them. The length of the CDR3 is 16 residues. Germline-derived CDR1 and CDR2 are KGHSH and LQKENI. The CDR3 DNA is TGTGCCAGCTCACCACCGCCAGGGGAGGGGCCGGATGAGCAGTTCTTC. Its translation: CASSPPPGEGPDEQFF.

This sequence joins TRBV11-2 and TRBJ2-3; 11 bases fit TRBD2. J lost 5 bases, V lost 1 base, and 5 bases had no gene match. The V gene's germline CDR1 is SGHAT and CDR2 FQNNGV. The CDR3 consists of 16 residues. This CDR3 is CASSLVPSGGQDTQYF. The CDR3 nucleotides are TGTGCCAGCAGCTTAGTACCTAGCGGGGGGCAAGATACGCAGTATTTT.

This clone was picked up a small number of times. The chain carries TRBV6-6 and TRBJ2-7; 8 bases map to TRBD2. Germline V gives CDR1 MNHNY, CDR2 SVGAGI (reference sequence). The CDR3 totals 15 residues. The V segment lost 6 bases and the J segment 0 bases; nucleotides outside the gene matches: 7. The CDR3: CASSPRTSSSYEQYF. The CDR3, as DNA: TGTGCCAGCAGCCCCCGGACTAGCAGCTCCTACGAGCAGTACTTC.

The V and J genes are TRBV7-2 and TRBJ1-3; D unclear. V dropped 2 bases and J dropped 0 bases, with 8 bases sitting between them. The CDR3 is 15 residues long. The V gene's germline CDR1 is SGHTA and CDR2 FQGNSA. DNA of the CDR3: TGTGCCAGCAGCTTATTACAGCTCTCTGGAAACACCATATATTTT. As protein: CASSLLQLSGNTIYF.

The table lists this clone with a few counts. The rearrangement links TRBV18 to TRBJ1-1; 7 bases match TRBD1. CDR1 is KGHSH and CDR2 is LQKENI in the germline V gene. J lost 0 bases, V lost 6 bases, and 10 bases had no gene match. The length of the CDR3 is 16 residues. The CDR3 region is CASSLQGQQLNTEAFF. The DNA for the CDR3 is TGTGCCAGCTCCCTCCAGGGACAGCAATTGAACACTGAAGCTTTCTTT.

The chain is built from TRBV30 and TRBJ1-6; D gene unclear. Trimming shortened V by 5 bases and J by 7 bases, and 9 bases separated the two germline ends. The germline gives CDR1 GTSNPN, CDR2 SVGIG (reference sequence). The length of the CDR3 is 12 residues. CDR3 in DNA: TGTGCCTGGTCCCACACGAATTCACCCCTCCACTTT. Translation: CAWSHTNSPLHF.

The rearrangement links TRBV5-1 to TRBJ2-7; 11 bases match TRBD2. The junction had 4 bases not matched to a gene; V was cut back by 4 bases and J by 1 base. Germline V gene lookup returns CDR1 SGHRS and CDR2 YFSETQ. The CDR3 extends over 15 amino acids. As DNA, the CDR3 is TGCGCCAGCAGCAGGCTAGCGGGAGGTTCCTACGAGCAGTACTTC. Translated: CASSRLAGGSYEQYF.

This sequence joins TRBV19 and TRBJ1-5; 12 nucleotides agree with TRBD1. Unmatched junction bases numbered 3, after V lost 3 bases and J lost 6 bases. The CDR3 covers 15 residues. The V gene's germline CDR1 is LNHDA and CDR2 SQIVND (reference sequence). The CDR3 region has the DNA TGTGCCAGTAGTATGGGGACAGGGGGCGGTCAGCCCCAGCATTTT. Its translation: CASSMGTGGGQPQHF.

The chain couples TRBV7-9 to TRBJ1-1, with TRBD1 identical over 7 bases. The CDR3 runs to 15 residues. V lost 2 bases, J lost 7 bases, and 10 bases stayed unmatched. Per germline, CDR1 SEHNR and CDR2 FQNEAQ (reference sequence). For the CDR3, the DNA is TGTGCCAGCAGCTTAAGGGACAGTACCCGGCTTGAAGCTTTCTTT. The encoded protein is CASSLRDSTRLEAFF.

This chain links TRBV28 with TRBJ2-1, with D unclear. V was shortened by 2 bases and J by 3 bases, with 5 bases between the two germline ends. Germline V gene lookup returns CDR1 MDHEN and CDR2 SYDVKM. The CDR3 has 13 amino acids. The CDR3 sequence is CASSLGSYNEQFF. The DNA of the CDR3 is TGTGCCAGCAGTTTAGGTAGCTACAATGAGCAGTTCTTC. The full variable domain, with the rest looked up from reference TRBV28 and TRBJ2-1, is DVKVTQSSRYLVKRTGEKVFLECVQDMDHENMFWYRQDPGLGLRLIYFSYDVKMKEKGDIPEGYSVSREKKERFSLILESASTNQTSMYLCASSLGSYNEQFFGPGTRLTVL.